A selection of T cell receptor beta chains follows, all from one sample in a study of blood T cell repertoires in COVID-19. Method: immunoSEQ multiplex PCR; TCRdb's copy keeps in-frame clones and lacks some. The table records about 200,000 clones, 70% to 90% of them present only once. The sequencing input was peripheral blood. These receptors were taken from a man aged 55 to 70 with acute or convalescent COVID-19. Each CDR3 is given with its conserved first and last residue. The order of the fields is D gene, V gene, J gene, clone size, CDR3 DNA, CDR3 protein. D genes are given only for firm matches. The listing skips clone size in some rows; elsewhere it reads once, few, many or a size class.

TRBD2,TRBV2,TRBJ2-1,NA,TGTGCCAGCAGAATACCGGGACTAGGCATCTTC,CASRIPGLGIF
TRBD2,TRBV7-2,TRBJ2-3,NA,TGTGCCAGCAGCTTCGGGACTAGCGGTAGGGCAGATACGCAGTATTTT,CASSFGTSGRADTQYF
TRBD2,TRBV10-3,TRBJ2-1,NA,TGTGCCATCGCTAGCGGGGACTCCTACAATGAGCAGTTCTTC,CAIASGDSYNEQFF
NA,TRBV29-1,TRBJ1-2,NA,TGCAGCGTTGACGAGATCCTGAGAGGTGGCTACACCTTC,CSVDEILRGGYTF
NA,TRBV19,TRBJ1-2,NA,TGTGCCAGTAACAGGGCAGAATTCTATGGCTACACCTTC,CASNRAEFYGYTF
TRBD1,TRBV6-5,TRBJ1-1,NA,TGTGCCAGCACCCGGGACAGGGGTTCCACTGAAGCTTTCTTT,CASTRDRGSTEAFF
NA,TRBV28,TRBJ1-1,NA,TGTGCCAGCAGTCCCAGGGCCTGGGTTAGAACTGAAGCTTTCTTT,CASSPRAWVRTEAFF
NA,TRBV4-1,TRBJ1-5,once,TGCGCCAGCAGCCGAGGAGGGGTTCAGCCCCAGCATTTT,CASSRGGVQPQHF
TRBD1,TRBV2,TRBJ2-7,NA,TGTGCCAGCAACCGGGACAGGAGCTCCTACGAGCAGTACTTC,CASNRDRSSYEQYF
TRBD1,TRBV7-9,TRBJ1-4,NA,TGTGCCAGCAGCCAAGGGGACAGTAATAATGAAAAACTGTTTTTT,CASSQGDSNNEKLFF
NA,TRBV7-2,TRBJ2-3,NA,TGTGCCAGCAGCTCCAGGGTACGCACAGATACGCAGTATTTT,CASSSRVRTDTQYF
TRBD1,TRBV6-5,TRBJ1-2,NA,TGTGCCAGCAGCCAGACAGGGGGCGCAGGCTATGGCTACACCTTC,CASSQTGGAGYGYTF
TRBD1,TRBV4-2,TRBJ2-2,NA,TGTGCCAGCAGACTCCAGGGGGCCGGGGCCGGGGAGCTGTTTTTT,CASRLQGAGAGELFF
TRBD1,TRBV18,TRBJ2-1,once,TGTGCCAGCTCACCAACTTGGGACAGGGTGGTCAATGAGCAGTTCTTC,CASSPTWDRVVNEQFF
TRBD1,TRBV18,TRBJ1-5,NA,TGTGCCAGCTCACCCGGGACAGGGGGGACGGGTGGCAATCAGCCCCAGCATTTT,CASSPGTGGTGGNQPQHF
TRBD2,TRBV29-1,TRBJ2-1,NA,TGCAGCGTTGAAAGCTGGGGACTAGCAGCGTACAATGAGCAGTTCTTC,CSVESWGLAAYNEQFF
TRBD2,TRBV3-1/TRBV3-2,TRBJ2-2,NA,TGTGCCAGCAGCCAAGTCGGGAGGGGCACCGGGGAGCTGTTTTTT,CASSQVGRGTGELFF
NA,TRBV14,TRBJ2-3,NA,TGTGCCAGCGGGCATTCCCACACAGATACGCAGTATTTT,CASGHSHTDTQYF
NA,TRBV6-1,TRBJ2-2,NA,TGTGCCAGCAGTGAAGCGTCCCTACTCACCGGGGAGCTGTTTTTT,CASSEASLLTGELFF
TRBD2,TRBV7-9,TRBJ2-1,NA,TGTGCCAGCAGCTCGACTAGCGGGGGAAGCTCCTACAATGAGCAGTTCTTC,CASSSTSGGSSYNEQFF
NA,TRBV29-1,TRBJ1-1,NA,TGCAGCGTTAACTATGGCGGCTTGAACACTGAAGCTTTCTTT,CSVNYGGLNTEAFF
NA,TRBV6-2/TRBV6-3,TRBJ1-5,NA,TGTGCCAGCAGTCCAGAGACAGGTTTTAGCAATCAGCCCCAGCATTTT,CASSPETGFSNQPQHF
NA,TRBV18,TRBJ1-1,once,TGTGCCAGCTCACAACAGAAGAACACTGAAGCTTTCTTT,CASSQQKNTEAFF
NA,TRBV28,TRBJ2-7,NA,TGTGCCAGCAGTTTACCTGCTGCCGGGAGTGGGTACGAGCAGTACTTC,CASSLPAAGSGYEQYF
TRBD2,TRBV27,TRBJ2-7,NA,TGTGCCAGCAGTCTACTTGTTGGACTAGCGGAAGGGCGAAGCGAGCAGTACTTC,CASSLLVGLAEGRSEQYF
TRBD1,TRBV25-1,TRBJ2-2,few,TGTGCCAGCAGTGAAAATGGCAGGGGGACCGGGGAGCTGTTTTTT,CASSENGRGTGELFF
NA,TRBV3-1/TRBV3-2,TRBJ2-6,few,TGTGCCAGCAGCGACACCTCTGGGGCCAACGTCCTGACTTTC,CASSDTSGANVLTF
TRBD1,TRBV7-9,TRBJ1-1,NA,TGTGCCAGCAGCTTTGGGGACAGGGTGGGCACTGAAGCTTTCTTT,CASSFGDRVGTEAFF
TRBD1,TRBV12-3/TRBV12-4,TRBJ1-5,NA,TGTGCCAGCAGCTACAGGGGTCATCAGCCCCAGCATTTT,CASSYRGHQPQHF
TRBD2,TRBV7-2,TRBJ2-7,NA,TGTGCCAGCAGCGCCAGAGCGGGAGGGGGGGCAGACGAGCAGTACTTC,CASSARAGGGADEQYF
NA,TRBV29-1,TRBJ2-2,NA,TGCAGCGTCAAGCTCGCAGGGGCCCACACCGGGGAGCTGTTTTTT,CSVKLAGAHTGELFF
NA,TRBV7-9,TRBJ2-4,NA,TGTGCCAGCAGCTTAGGAGGGGACACGAACATTCAGTACTTC,CASSLGGDTNIQYF
NA,TRBV7-3,TRBJ2-2,NA,TGTGCCAGCAGCTTAGGAGCGCAGAACACCGGGGAGCTGTTTTTT,CASSLGAQNTGELFF
TRBD2,TRBV28,TRBJ2-7,NA,TGTGCCAGCAGTCCGCCACCGGGACTAATTATGGTCTTGGGCGAGCAGTACTTC,CASSPPPGLIMVLGEQYF
NA,TRBV19,TRBJ1-2,NA,TGTGCCAGTAGTATCCCTGGACAGAGCTATGGCTACACCTTC,CASSIPGQSYGYTF
TRBD1,TRBV7-8,TRBJ1-5,many,TGTGCCAGCAGCCCAGAACAGGGGCGGCAGCCCCAGCATTTT,CASSPEQGRQPQHF
NA,TRBV7-2,TRBJ1-6,NA,TGTGCCAGCAGCTCCCGACCCTCAGGAGGGGAACCCCTCCACTTT,CASSSRPSGGEPLHF
NA,TRBV19,TRBJ1-1,NA,TGTGCCAGTAGGGCCCCAGGCCTGAACACTGAAGCTTTCTTT,CASRAPGLNTEAFF
TRBD2,TRBV30,TRBJ2-5,few,TGTGCCTGGGGTGCGGGGGGGCTGAGGGAGACCCAGTACTTC,CAWGAGGLRETQYF
NA,TRBV18,TRBJ2-4,NA,TGTGCCAGCTCACCGAGGCAGGGCTCGGACATTCAGTACTTC,CASSPRQGSDIQYF
TRBD2,TRBV4-2,TRBJ2-4,NA,TGTGCCAGCAGCCAAGATCTAGCGGGGACTAAACTAGCCAAAAACATTCAGTACTTC,CASSQDLAGTKLAKNIQYF
TRBD1,TRBV7-2,TRBJ1-1,NA,TGTGCCAGCAGCCCCGCCGGGACAGGGAGGACTGAAGCTTTCTTT,CASSPAGTGRTEAFF
TRBD2,TRBV4-1,TRBJ2-2,NA,TGCGCCAGCAGCCAATTCGCGCTAGCGGGGCCTCGTTCCGGGGAGCTGTTTTTT,CASSQFALAGPRSGELFF
NA,TRBV6-6,TRBJ1-5,NA,TGTGCCAGCTCACCGACTTTGGGTAATAGCAATCAGCCCCAGCATTTT,CASSPTLGNSNQPQHF
NA,TRBV3-1/TRBV3-2,TRBJ2-3,NA,TGTGCCAGCAGCCAAGTCCCGGAGGGCACAGATACGCAGTATTTT,CASSQVPEGTDTQYF
NA,TRBV3-1/TRBV3-2,TRBJ1-5,NA,TGTGCCAGCAGCCAAGCGAGCGTTAATCAGCCCCAGCATTTT,CASSQASVNQPQHF
TRBD1,TRBV28,TRBJ2-3,NA,TGTGCCAGCCAAACAGGGGGCTGGTCAGATACGCAGTATTTT,CASQTGGWSDTQYF
TRBD1,TRBV7-3,TRBJ2-5,once,TGTGCCAGCAGCGTGACAGGGGCAGTAGGAGAGACCCAGTACTTC,CASSVTGAVGETQYF
TRBD1,TRBV6-5,TRBJ2-5,few,TGTGCCAGCATGGCGGACAGGGTACAAGAGACCCAGTACTTC,CASMADRVQETQYF
NA,TRBV5-1,TRBJ2-7,NA,TGCGCCAGCAGCCCAAAACGGACACCCGTTTTTTACGAGCAGTACTTC,CASSPKRTPVFYEQYF
TRBD1,TRBV5-4,TRBJ1-2,few,TGTGCCAGCAGCGATCCAGGACAGGCGGACTATGGCTACACCTTC,CASSDPGQADYGYTF